This T cell receptor (beta chain) is from a study of beta chain features in type 1 diabetes. Trimming removed 7 bases from V and 8 bases from J; junction bases left unmatched: 6. The CDR3 is made up of 14 amino acids. CDR1 is SQVTM, CDR2 ANQGSEA, per germline. Of the isolated RNA, all was reverse transcribed, and so the sequenced material was expressed TCRB transcripts. Profiling relied on immunoSEQ multiplex PCR, and the TCRdb table lists in-frame clones only, not all of them. The profile shows 50,000 to 65,000 clones, roughly 39% of them singletons. This clone was detected only a few times. Antigen: not known. Findings and limits, study-wide: Patients' naive, central memory and Treg TCRB repertoires seemed closer to one another than those of healthy donors. PCR might favor shorter templates, equally in patients and controls. These data did not resolve whether HLA type affects TCRB rearrangement. Moderately but significantly shorter TCRB CDR3s were found in Type 1 diabetes patients in all four CD4+ subsets. The cDNA sequencing approach could over-represent high-TCR-expressing cells.

Sequenced: Tregs from blood. This TCR derives from a man between 25 and 39 years old with type 1 diabetes. The V gene is TRBV29-1, the J gene TRBJ2-4; 15 bases fit TRBD2. This CDR3 is CSAYGLAGGDIQYF. The CDR3 DNA is TGCAGCGCATACGGACTAGCGGGAGGGGACATTCAGTACTTC.